The present entry profiles one T cell receptor (beta chain) with its context. These data are taken from a study of blood T cell repertoires in COVID-19. Whole-study context: PBMCs, B-cell-depleted T cells, or T cells provided the cDNA or gDNA that made up the material.

In the authors' workflow: Estimated nucleated cell counts came from reference gene primer amplification. Produced via immunoSEQ multiplex PCR; TCRdb's table is partial and in-frame only. The DNA gave D and trimming, while V, J and clone size come from that table. The sample includes approximately 110,000 clones, about 76% of them seen just once. The CDR3 is 15 amino acids. Germline CDR1 MNHNS, CDR2 SASEGT. V was clipped by 3 bases and J by 9 bases; unmatched bases: 8. The sequencing input was peripheral blood. This receptor was taken from a woman between 70 and 85 years old with acute or convalescent COVID-19. The rearrangement links TRBV6-1 to TRBJ2-4, with TRBD1 matching 10 bases. Here the CDR3 DNA reads TGTGCCAGCAGTGATTTTGGGACAGGGGTAGCCATTCAGTACTTC. Translated, it gives CASSDFGTGVAIQYF.